A single T cell receptor beta chain is shown here with its context. This record comes from a study of beta chain features in type 1 diabetes. TCRB transcripts that were expressed got sequenced, as all of the isolated RNA had been reverse transcribed. Sequenced by immunoSEQ multiplex PCR; TCRdb stores in-frame clones only, minus some. The sample lists around 280,000 clones; 7.5% to 9.5% were seen once. V dropped 5 bases and J dropped 4 bases, with 12 bases sitting between them. Germline loops: CDR1 SGHTA, CDR2 FQGNSA. CDR3 length equals 14 residues. The chain recombines TRBV7-2 with TRBJ1-5; D is unresolved. Sequenced input: central memory CD4+ T cells from blood. The TCR was taken from a woman aged 18-30 years in good health. The CDR3 loop reads CASSPYGRNQPQHF. The DNA for the CDR3 is TGTGCCAGCAGCCCCTATGGGAGGAATCAGCCCCAGCATTTT.